This passage covers 30 T cell receptor beta chains from one sample sequenced in a study of Ad26.COV2.S vaccination and SARS-CoV-2 variants. Clones were read by immunoSEQ multiplex PCR, and TCRdb kept only the in-frame ones, dropping some. The profile shows fewer than 400,000 clones, about 88% of them singletons. Specified treatment: about 20 received Ad26.COV2.S at low or high dose, single or two shots; several received placebo; per-sample allocation not given. Repertoires come from day 63 after the first vaccine or placebo injection. This material consisted of peripheral blood, taken in a trial of Ad26.COV2.S vaccine versus placebo. These receptors were obtained from a person between 18 and 60 years old who received the Ad26.COV2.S COVID-19 vaccine or a placebo.

This clone was detected once. The chain has TRBV12-3 or TRBV12-4 and TRBJ2-6; no definite D call. The CDR3 totals 13 residues. V was cut by 8 bases and J by 2 bases, with 7 bases left in between. CDR3 loop: CASHTAGANVLTF. The CDR3 nucleotides are TGTGCCAGCCATACAGCTGGGGCCAACGTCCTGACTTTC.

The chain uses TRBV21-1 and TRBJ2-7; the table names TRBD2, a call not compared with the DNA. TRBV21-1 is a known pseudogene. The CDR3 contains 10 residues. The CDR3 DNA is TGTGCCAGCAGCTCTGAGGAGCAGTACTTC. Protein product: CASSSEEQYF.

This chain uses TRBV2 with TRBJ2-3; D unclear. This CDR3 is 12 amino acids long. Trimming removed 1 base at V and 7 bases at J, with 6 bases between. Germline V CDR1 and CDR2: SNHLY, FYNNEI. The CDR3 region has the DNA TGTGCCAGCAGTGAAGTCCGGAATACGCAGTATTTT. Protein product: CASSEVRNTQYF.

The chain recombines TRBV12-3 or TRBV12-4 with TRBJ1-1; D ambiguous. Trimming shortened V by 3 bases and J by 4 bases, and 9 bases separated the two germline ends. The CDR3 runs 13 residues. CDR3 nucleotide sequence: TGTGCCAGCAGTTTTAGGATTTCCACTGAAGCTTTCTTT. Protein: CASSFRISTEAFF.

This chain links TRBV9 with TRBJ1-1, with D unresolved. The length of the CDR3 is 15 residues. Germline V gives CDR1 SGDLS, CDR2 YYNGEE. V lost 0 bases to trimming and J lost 1 base, with 10 bases between them. CDR3 amino acids: CASSVVVSSNTEAFF. CDR3 DNA: TGTGCCAGCAGCGTAGTTGTCTCTTCGAACACTGAAGCTTTCTTT.

The gene calls are TRBV7-8 and TRBJ2-3; D gene unclear. V was trimmed by 0 bases and J by 4 bases, leaving 11 bases between them. The CDR3 has 15 amino acids. Germline CDR1 and CDR2: SGHVS and FQNEAQ. DNA of the CDR3: TGTGCCAGCAGCTTAGCCCCTACGCTGGCAGATACGCAGTATTTT. Residues: CASSLAPTLADTQYF.

V usage is TRBV2 and J usage is TRBJ2-7; D perhaps matches TRBD1 (6 bases). This CDR3 region has 13 residues. V lost 5 bases and J 7 bases, leaving 15 bases between the germline ends. The germline V gene encodes CDR1 SNHLY and CDR2 FYNNEI. CDR3 DNA: TGTGCCAGCAGTATAAAACAGGGATGGGAGCAGTACTTC. This translates into CASSIKQGWEQYF.

The chain's CDR3 is CASSLEAGRNQPQHF. As DNA, the CDR3 is TGTGCCAGCAGCTTGGAGGCAGGGCGCAATCAGCCCCAGCATTTT. The chain uses TRBV5-8 and TRBJ1-5; the D gene is possibly TRBD1 (5 bases). The CDR3 covers 15 residues. Per the germline V gene, CDR1 is SGHTS and CDR2 is YDEGEE. V shed 0 bases and J shed 2 bases, with 9 bases lying between them.

The CDR3 DNA is TGCGCCAGCAGCCAAGGGACAGGGGGGGCCTACGAGCAGTACTTC. Encoded protein: CASSQGTGGAYEQYF. The chain combines TRBV4-3 with TRBJ2-7, with 10 bases matching TRBD1. This CDR3 has 15 residues. V trimming: 1 base; J trimming: 2 bases; junction bases outside the gene matches: 2. CDR1 and CDR2 (germline): LGHNA, YSLEER.

This rearrangement joins TRBV6-5 to TRBJ1-2; the D gene is possibly TRBD1 (5 bases). The CDR3 is 15 residues long. The germline V and J ends were trimmed by 2 bases and 8 bases, with 18 bases remaining between them. The germline gives CDR1 MNHEY, CDR2 SVGAGI. For the CDR3, the DNA is TGTGCCAGCAGTTACCACGGGACCGCGAATCGGGGCTACACCTTC. It codes for CASSYHGTANRGYTF.

The chain joins TRBV30 to TRBJ2-7; the D gene could be TRBD1 or TRBD2 (5 bases each). The CDR3 consists of 13 residues. Germline-derived CDR1 and CDR2 are GTSNPN and SVGIG (reference sequence). V was trimmed by 4 bases and J by 1 base, leaving 11 bases between them. This CDR3 is CAWTVGVSYEQYF. In nucleotides, the CDR3 is TGTGCCTGGACTGTGGGGGTGTCCTACGAGCAGTACTTC.

The rearrangement joins TRBV10-2 to TRBJ2-3; 8 bases are a match to TRBD1. V lost 6 bases to trimming and J lost 1 base; unmatched junction nucleotides: 6. The CDR3 runs to 15 residues. Germline V gene lookup returns CDR1 WSHSY and CDR2 SAAADI. The CDR3 bases are TGCGCCAGCAGGTCCGGGACAGGAGGCACAGATACGCAGTATTTT. The encoded protein is CASRSGTGGTDTQYF.

The chain combines TRBV5-1 with TRBJ1-1; possible D gene TRBD1, 6 bases. The germline V gene has CDR1 SGHRS and CDR2 YFSETQ. Trimming pared 4 bases from V and 1 base from J, leaving 17 bases between. This CDR3 is 16 amino acids long. CDR3 loop: CASSQVSGVGNTEAFF. The CDR3 nucleotides are TGCGCCAGCAGCCAGGTCTCAGGGGTGGGGAACACTGAAGCTTTCTTT.

The rearrangement uses TRBV19 and TRBJ1-6; tentative D call: TRBD1 (5 bases). The germline V and J ends were trimmed by 3 bases and 4 bases, with 10 bases remaining between them. The CDR3 extends over 15 amino acids. Germline V lookup: CDR1 LNHDA, CDR2 SQIVND (reference sequence). CDR3 residues: CASSITGGYNSPLHF. The CDR3 DNA sequence: TGTGCCAGTAGTATCACGGGGGGGTATAATTCACCCCTCCACTTT.

The chain couples TRBV7-2 to TRBJ1-6; D gene unclear. CDR3 length: 16 amino acids. CDR1 and CDR2 (germline): SGHTA, FQGNSA. The V end lost 1 base, the J end lost 4 bases, and 11 bases lay between the germline ends. The CDR3: CASSLVQQLYNSPLHF. The CDR3 DNA is TGTGCCAGCAGCTTAGTTCAGCAGCTTTATAATTCACCCCTCCACTTT. Drawing the rest from reference TRBV7-2 and TRBJ1-6, the complete variable domain is GAGVSQSPSNKVTEKGKDVELRCDPISGHTALYWYRQSLGQGLEFLIYFQGNSAPDKSGLPSDRFSAERTGGSVSTLTIQRTQQEDSAVYLCASSLVQQLYNSPLHFGNGTRLTVT.

Only one count was recorded for this clone. The V gene is TRBV7-9, the J gene TRBJ1-3; TRBD1 matches 8 bases. Germline V gene sequence: CDR1 SEHNR, CDR2 FQNEAQ (reference sequence). The CDR3 spans 14 residues. Trimming at V came to 5 bases and at J to 4 bases, leaving 4 bases not matched to a gene. The chain's CDR3 is CASSAWTGGNTIYF. As DNA, the CDR3 is TGTGCCAGCAGCGCCTGGACAGGGGGAAACACCATATATTTT. The complete variable domain, with remaining parts taken from reference TRBV7-9 and TRBJ1-3, reads DTGVSQNPRHKITKRGQNVTFRCDPISEHNRLYWYRQTLGQGPEFLTYFQNEAQLEKSRLLSDRFSAERPKGSFSTLEIQRTEQGDSAMYLCASSAWTGGNTIYFGEGSWLTVV.

This sequence joins TRBV3-1 (or the pseudogene TRBV3-2) and TRBJ1-2, with TRBD1 identical over 7 bases. V trimming: 6 bases; J trimming: 0 bases; junction bases outside the gene matches: 4. CDR3 length: 14 amino acids. CDR1 and CDR2 from the germline V gene are LGHDT and YNNKEL (reference sequence). The CDR3, as DNA: TGTGCCAGCAGTCACGGACAGGCTAACTATGGCTACACCTTC. This gives the protein CASSHGQANYGYTF.

V gene TRBV2 combines with J gene TRBJ1-2; unclear D gene. V lost 1 base to trimming and J lost 0 bases, with 21 bases between them. The CDR3 spans 19 residues. Germline CDR1 is SNHLY and CDR2 is FYNNEI. This chain's CDR3 is CASSEVAREAGVANYGYTF. CDR3 bases: TGTGCCAGCAGTGAAGTTGCGAGGGAAGCGGGAGTAGCTAACTATGGCTACACCTTC. The full variable domain, completed using reference TRBV2 and TRBJ1-2, is EPEVTQTPSHQVTQMGQEVILRCVPISNHLYFYWYRQILGQKVEFLVSFYNNEISEKSEIFDDQFSVERPDGSNFTLKIRSTKLEDSAMYFCASSEVAREAGVANYGYTFGSGTRLTVV.

This sequence joins TRBV5-4 and TRBJ2-2, with 7 nucleotides matching TRBD2. CDR3 length: 14 amino acids. Germline CDR1 is SGHNT and CDR2 is YYREEE (reference sequence). V shed 5 bases, J shed 1 base, and the junction held 2 bases outside the gene matches. The CDR3 region has the DNA TGTGCCAGCAGTTTAGCGGGGAACACCGGGGAGCTGTTTTTT. Protein: CASSLAGNTGELFF.

The V and J genes are TRBV5-1 and TRBJ2-1; D gene uncertain. The CDR3 extends over 11 amino acids. With 0 bases removed from V and 9 bases from J, the gap between germline ends came to 4 bases. The germline V gene has CDR1 SGHRS and CDR2 YFSETQ. The CDR3 coding sequence is TGCGCCAGCAGCTTGGAAGGTGAGCAGTTCTTC. Its translation is CASSLEGEQFF.

The chain has TRBV27 and TRBJ2-5; 14 positions match TRBD2. Germline V gene lookup returns CDR1 MNHEY and CDR2 SMNVEV (reference sequence). Trimming removed 8 bases from V and 4 bases from J; junction bases left unmatched: 9. The CDR3 length is 16 residues. The CDR3 region is CASGGLAGAPRETQYF. The DNA of the CDR3 is TGTGCCAGCGGGGGACTAGCGGGGGCCCCACGAGAGACCCAGTACTTC.

This clone was observed a single time. This sequence joins TRBV5-8 and TRBJ2-2; a weak D match, TRBD1 (6 bases). Germline loops: CDR1 SGHTS, CDR2 YDEGEE. Trimming removed 4 bases at V and 4 bases at J, with 14 bases between. The CDR3 has 15 residues. The CDR3 DNA is TGTGCCAGCAGCCCAGACAGGTCGGGCACCGGGGAGCTGTTTTTT. It encodes CASSPDRSGTGELFF.

The J gene is TRBJ2-2, the V gene TRBV7-8; D ambiguous. Looked up from germline, CDR1 is SGHVS and CDR2 is FQNEAQ. V was cut by 0 bases and J by 1 base, with 6 bases left in between. This CDR3 is 15 amino acids long. For the CDR3, the DNA is TGTGCCAGCAGCTTAGCATCGGGGAACACCGGGGAGCTGTTTTTT. This sequence encodes CASSLASGNTGELFF.

The chain combines TRBV27 with TRBJ2-6, with no clear D. The CDR3 is made up of 15 amino acids. V gave up 4 bases and J gave up 0 bases, with 7 bases separating them. Germline CDR1 MNHEY, CDR2 SMNVEV (reference sequence). CDR3 DNA sequence: TGTGCCAGCAGTTCGATGAGCTCTGGGGCCAACGTCCTGACTTTC. Its translation is CASSSMSSGANVLTF.

The V and J genes are TRBV5-1 and TRBJ2-7; the match to TRBD2 covers 7 bases. V shed 1 base, J shed 2 bases, and the junction held 6 bases outside the gene matches. This CDR3 has 15 amino acids. Germline CDR1 and CDR2: SGHRS and YFSETQ. This CDR3 is CASSLNAGDAYEQYF. The CDR3 region has the DNA TGCGCCAGCAGCTTGAATGCGGGGGACGCCTACGAGCAGTACTTC.

The chain links TRBV4-3 to TRBJ2-2, with D possibly being TRBD2 (5 bases). Germline values: CDR1 LGHNA, CDR2 YSLEER. The V end was cut by 0 bases, the J end by 7 bases, with 9 bases between. This CDR3 has 14 amino acids. The CDR3 reads CASSQDSENGELFF. As DNA, the CDR3 is TGCGCCAGCAGCCAAGATAGCGAAAACGGGGAGCTGTTTTTT.

This clone appeared a single time. CDR3 protein: CASSDQGGEEKLFF. Written as DNA, the CDR3 is TGTGCCAGCAGTGACCAAGGGGGCGAGGAAAAACTGTTTTTT. V and J are TRBV2 and TRBJ1-4; 7 nucleotides agree with TRBD1. Germline CDR1 reads SNHLY; CDR2 reads FYNNEI. Trimming cost V 3 bases and J 8 bases; bases outside gene matches: 6. The CDR3 loop spans 14 amino acids.

The rearrangement uses TRBV5-1 and TRBJ1-1; D possibly corresponds to TRBD1 (5 bases). The CDR3 contains 18 residues. Germline CDR1 is SGHRS and CDR2 is YFSETQ. With 2 bases removed from V and 6 bases from J, the gap between germline ends came to 26 bases. The CDR3 coding sequence is TGCGCCAGCAGCTTCTCATCAAGACCGGGGCGGAAGGATGCTGAAGCTTTCTTT. The encoded protein is CASSFSSRPGRKDAEAFF. Full variable domain (remainder filled in from reference TRBV5-1 and TRBJ1-1): KAGVTQTPRYLIKTRGQQVTLSCSPISGHRSVSWYQQTPGQGLQFLFEYFSETQRNKGNFPGRFSGRQFSNSRSEMNVSTLELGDSALYLCASSFSSRPGRKDAEAFFGQGTRLTVV.

The chain couples TRBV2 to TRBJ2-3, with D perhaps given as TRBD1 or TRBD2 (6 bases each). Germline lookup yields CDR1 SNHLY and CDR2 FYNNEI. The CDR3 covers 15 residues. V was shortened by 3 bases and J by 6 bases, with 16 bases between the two germline ends. This CDR3 is CASSDKLGGPDTQYF. The CDR3 bases are TGTGCCAGCAGTGATAAGTTAGGGGGGCCGGATACGCAGTATTTT.

The chain is built from TRBV30 and TRBJ1-2; TRBD1 aligns across 9 bases. Germline CDR1 and CDR2: GTSNPN and SVGIG (reference sequence). This CDR3 is 16 amino acids long. Trimming at V came to 2 bases and at J to 2 bases, leaving 9 bases not matched to a gene. CDR3 nucleotide sequence: TGTGCCTGGAGTCTCTGGACAGGGGATCTAAACTATGGCTACACCTTC. Its protein product is CAWSLWTGDLNYGYTF.